The present T cell receptor beta chain was sequenced within a study of control samples from healthy donors and cancer patients (dated by TCRdb to the early 2020s). For this chain, trimming is 5 bases at the V end and 4 bases at the J end, and the number of junction bases without a gene match is 4. CDR1 is given as SEHNR and CDR2 as FQNEAQ, both from the germline V gene (reference sequence). The CDR3 has 13 amino acids, counting the end cysteine and phenylalanine. Just CDR3 DNA is preserved here, 39 bases in frame from base 1. The protocol used for the library was the immunoSEQ multiplex PCR assay. The source is immuneACCESS, and TCRdb retained only in-frame sequences with V and J called. Part of the clones is not carried over; for the studies checked, unresolved V genes explain less than half of this, and the remainder is unexplained. This sample gives around 86,000 clones in total; roughly 90% of them show up just once. The ten top clones hold over 1.5% of the sample.

Comment on this clone: Its antigen has not been determined. No base qualities exist here, and no much larger clone lies one base off it.

The receptor was isolated from an older woman with head and neck cancer. Sequencing was done on a sample of PBMCs. The sequence links TRBV7-9 to TRBJ1-2; TRBD1 aligns with 7 central bases. The CDR3 here reads CASSPGTAYGYTF. The nucleotides are TGTGCCAGCAGCCCAGGGACAGCCTATGGCTACACCTTC.